A single sample gave rise to the 19 T cell receptor beta chains below, sequenced in a study of OX40 agonist ivuxolimab in advanced cancers. Sequencing was performed with immunoSEQ multiplex PCR; in TCRdb, only in-frame clones are kept and a portion is missing. Among tens of thousands of clones, 65% to 85% were seen once, and the ten largest hold roughly 4%. Here the sequenced sample was CD4+ or CD8+ T cells sorted from blood, taken in a trial of the OX40 agonist ivuxolimab. The receptor source for this set is an adult with an advanced solid tumor such as melanoma, head and neck, liver or kidney cancer.

The chain has TRBV7-8 and TRBJ1-2; 9 nucleotides align to TRBD1. Germline values: CDR1 SGHVS, CDR2 FQNEAQ. This CDR3 comprises 15 residues. J was trimmed by 4 bases and V by 4 bases; bases with no gene match: 7. This CDR3 is CASSSRDREVYGYTF. DNA of the CDR3: TGTGCCAGCAGCTCAAGGGACAGGGAAGTCTATGGCTACACCTTC.

The gene calls are TRBV7-2 and TRBJ1-1; no firm D call. Between the trimmed V and J ends, which lost 5 bases and 1 base, there was a span of 14 bases. The CDR3 runs to 15 residues. CDR1 is SGHTA, CDR2 FQGNSA, per germline. CDR3 DNA sequence: TGTGCCAGCAGCCCTCAGATATGGGGGAACACTGAAGCTTTCTTT. This codes for CASSPQIWGNTEAFF.

Note on this clone: In the same sample, other DNA sequences code for this CDR3. V and J are TRBV7-9 and TRBJ2-3; no firm D call. This CDR3 spans 13 amino acids. V shed 0 bases and J shed 4 bases, with 5 bases lying between them. CDR1 and CDR2 (germline): SEHNR, FQNEAQ (reference sequence). The CDR3 here is CASSLAGPDTQYF. The CDR3 DNA is TGTGCCAGCAGCTTAGCAGGTCCAGATACGCAGTATTTT.

The rearrangement uses TRBV28 and TRBJ1-3, with TRBD1 matching over 10 bases. Trimming took 7 bases from V and 1 from J; bases not matched to a gene: 4. CDR1 and CDR2 (germline): MDHEN, SYDVKM. This CDR3 comprises 15 residues. The CDR3 loop is CASKGDRGSGNTIYF. For the CDR3, the DNA is TGTGCCAGCAAAGGGGACAGGGGTTCTGGAAACACCATATATTTT.

The gene calls are TRBV4-2 and TRBJ2-3, with 10 positions matching TRBD2. V lost 0 bases to trimming and J lost 0 bases; unmatched junction nucleotides: 12. The CDR3 length is 20 residues. Germline V lookup: CDR1 LGHNA, CDR2 YNFKEQ. CDR3 sequence (DNA): TGTGCCAGCAGCCAAGATGGGCCAGCGGGGGGGTCACCTAGCACAGATACGCAGTATTTT. Protein: CASSQDGPAGGSPSTDTQYF.

The rearrangement uses TRBV6-6 and TRBJ2-7; TRBD1 agrees at 8 bases. Losses at the gene ends were 2 bases for V and 6 bases for J; bases not matched to a gene: 9. The CDR3 has 15 residues. Germline loops: CDR1 MNHNY, CDR2 SVGAGI (reference sequence). CDR3 nucleotide sequence: TGTGCCAGCAGTTACGCGCGGACAGGGCCGAGCGAGCAGTACTTC. Protein product: CASSYARTGPSEQYF.

There are a few counts of this clone. The gene calls are TRBV9 and TRBJ1-1; 7 positions match TRBD1. V trimming: 1 base; J trimming: 5 bases; junction bases outside the gene matches: 8. Looked up from germline, CDR1 is SGDLS and CDR2 is YYNGEE. The CDR3 consists of 15 residues. The CDR3 region has the DNA TGTGCCAGCAGCGTAAGCACAGGGGAATTAACTGAAGCTTTCTTT. This translates into CASSVSTGELTEAFF. Full variable domain (outside the CDR3, taken from reference TRBV9 and TRBJ1-1): DSGVTQTPKHLITATGQRVTLRCSPRSGDLSVYWYQQSLDQGLQFLIQYYNGEERAKGNILERFSAQQFPDLHSELNLSSLELGDSALYFCASSVSTGELTEAFFGQGTRLTVV.

This rearrangement joins TRBV4-2 to TRBJ1-1, with D tentatively TRBD1 (6 bases). Deletions cut 2 bases from V and 3 bases from J, with 19 bases between. This CDR3 region has 17 residues. CDR1 LGHNA and CDR2 YNFKEQ come from the germline V gene. As DNA, the CDR3 is TGTGCCAGCAGCCAATCCTTCGGGGGGCGCGAGGACACTGAAGCTTTCTTT. Amino acids: CASSQSFGGREDTEAFF.

This chain uses TRBV19 with TRBJ1-4, with a weak D call TRBD1 (5 bases). Looked up from germline, CDR1 is LNHDA and CDR2 is SQIVND (reference sequence). This CDR3 has 16 amino acids. The V gene lost 5 bases and the J gene lost 0 bases, with 13 bases spanning the gap. CDR3 DNA: TGTGCCAGTAGTCGCCTCGGGACGGCAACTAATGAAAAACTGTTTTTT. This codes for CASSRLGTATNEKLFF.

The J gene is TRBJ1-2, the V gene TRBV4-3, with no clear D. V lost 3 bases to trimming and J lost 3 bases, with 14 bases between them. Germline assignment: CDR1 LGHNA and CDR2 YSLEER. CDR3 length: 15 residues. The CDR3 region is CASSQRLPADYGYTF. The DNA for the CDR3 is TGCGCCAGCAGCCAGAGGCTCCCGGCGGACTATGGCTACACCTTC.

This clone was picked up one time. The gene calls are TRBV27 and TRBJ2-5; tentatively, D is TRBD2 (6 bases). V lost 6 bases, J lost 5 bases, and 16 bases lay in between. CDR1 MNHEY and CDR2 SMNVEV come from the germline V gene (reference sequence). CDR3 length: 14 amino acids. The CDR3 reads CASSPTLRGETQYF. Written as DNA, the CDR3 is TGTGCCAGCAGCCCTACCCTACGGGGGGAGACCCAGTACTTC.

This chain uses TRBV5-6 with TRBJ2-7, with D unclear. Trimming took 0 bases from V and 9 from J, leaving 7 bases between them. Germline V gives CDR1 SGHDT, CDR2 YYEEEE. This CDR3 comprises 11 residues. CDR3 amino acids: CASSLEERQYF. CDR3 nucleotides: TGTGCCAGCAGCTTGGAAGAGCGGCAGTACTTC.

The rearrangement uses TRBV7-7 and TRBJ2-2, with 7 positions matching TRBD2. The CDR3 has 15 amino acids. Per the germline V gene, CDR1 is SSHAT and CDR2 is FNYEAQ (reference sequence). The trim removed 11 bases at V and 6 bases at J, leaving 15 bases unmatched. The CDR3 spells CAHSEFGLEAGELFF. CDR3 nucleotides: TGTGCCCATTCGGAGTTCGGACTAGAGGCCGGGGAGCTGTTTTTT.

The chain carries TRBV15 and TRBJ2-3; D not certain. CDR3 size: 13 residues. V was pared by 0 bases and J by 5 bases, with 6 bases between. Germline V CDR1 and CDR2: LNHNV, YYDKDF (reference sequence). The CDR3 loop reads CATSRDPVDTQYF. The DNA of the CDR3 is TGTGCCACCAGCAGAGATCCGGTAGATACGCAGTATTTT.

This clone has a single count. DNA for the CDR3: TGCGCCAGCAGTCAATCTTCCCGCAATGAGCAGTTCTTC. Its protein is CASSQSSRNEQFF. The chain carries TRBV23-1 and TRBJ2-1; D not certain. TRBV23-1 is given ORF status, its function remaining uncertain. V was trimmed by 0 bases and J by 6 bases, leaving 6 bases between them. The CDR3 covers 13 residues.

The chain has TRBV7-3 and TRBJ2-1, with a tentative D call TRBD2 (6 bases). The V end was cut by 4 bases, the J end by 6 bases, with 13 bases between. The germline gives CDR1 SGHTA, CDR2 FQGTGA. There are 14 residues in the CDR3. CDR3 bases: TGTGCCAGCAGCTCGGGACTGGGCGGCAATGAGCAGTTCTTC. This gives the protein CASSSGLGGNEQFF.

This sequence joins TRBV27 and TRBJ1-3; D not certain. From germline, CDR1 is MNHEY and CDR2 SMNVEV (reference sequence). V dropped 3 bases and J dropped 2 bases, with 14 bases sitting between them. CDR3 length: 16 residues. This CDR3 is CASSLRSAGPGNTIYF. The CDR3 DNA reads as TGTGCCAGCAGTTTGAGGTCCGCCGGCCCTGGAAACACCATATATTTT.

The chain uses TRBV2 and TRBJ1-6, with D perhaps TRBD1 (6 bases). The CDR3 has 14 residues. The germline gives CDR1 SNHLY, CDR2 FYNNEI. V was trimmed by 4 bases and J by 10 bases, leaving 14 bases between them. The CDR3 sequence is CASSATGSWSPLHF. CDR3 bases: TGTGCCAGCAGTGCCACAGGGAGTTGGTCACCCCTCCACTTT.

The rearrangement links TRBV7-9 to TRBJ2-7; possibly TRBD1 for D (6 bases). This CDR3 is 16 amino acids long. Germline V gives CDR1 SEHNR, CDR2 FQNEAQ (reference sequence). Trimming removed 5 bases at V and 0 bases at J, with 17 bases between. CDR3 sequence: CASSPLLGASSYEQYF. For the CDR3, the DNA is TGTGCCAGCAGCCCCCTTTTGGGGGCTAGCTCCTACGAGCAGTACTTC.